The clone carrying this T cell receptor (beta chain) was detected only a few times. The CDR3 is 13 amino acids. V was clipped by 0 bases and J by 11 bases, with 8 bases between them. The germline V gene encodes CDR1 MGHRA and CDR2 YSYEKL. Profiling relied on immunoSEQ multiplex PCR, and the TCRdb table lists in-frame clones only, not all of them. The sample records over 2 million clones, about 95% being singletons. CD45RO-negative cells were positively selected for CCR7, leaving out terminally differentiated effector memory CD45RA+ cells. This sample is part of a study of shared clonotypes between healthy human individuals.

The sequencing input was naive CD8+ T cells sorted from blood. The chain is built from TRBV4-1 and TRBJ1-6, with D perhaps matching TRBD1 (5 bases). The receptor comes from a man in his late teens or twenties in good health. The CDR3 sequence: CASSQEGGTPLHF. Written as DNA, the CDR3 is TGCGCCAGCAGCCAAGAGGGGGGGACACCCCTCCACTTT.